This T cell receptor beta chain stems from a study of blood T cell repertoires in COVID-19. This clone showed up just a few times. Per germline, CDR1 MNHEY and CDR2 SMNVEV (reference sequence). The CDR3 consists of 12 residues. Trimming pared 5 bases from V and 4 bases from J, leaving 9 bases between. In the authors' methods: Amplification from reference gene primers served as the basis for estimated nucleated cell counts. Some clones are missing from TCRdb's copy, which holds only in-frame ones; the method was immunoSEQ multiplex PCR. V, J and clone size are taken as reported in that table, and D and trimming were inferred from the DNA itself. The table shows roughly 90,000 clones, with roughly nine tenths occurring only once.

The source is a man over 45 with acute or convalescent COVID-19. The chain links TRBV27 to TRBJ2-7; unclear D gene. The sample was peripheral blood. The CDR3 loop is CASSPTPYEQYF. The CDR3 DNA reads TGTGCCAGCAGTCCGACACCTTACGAGCAGTACTTC.